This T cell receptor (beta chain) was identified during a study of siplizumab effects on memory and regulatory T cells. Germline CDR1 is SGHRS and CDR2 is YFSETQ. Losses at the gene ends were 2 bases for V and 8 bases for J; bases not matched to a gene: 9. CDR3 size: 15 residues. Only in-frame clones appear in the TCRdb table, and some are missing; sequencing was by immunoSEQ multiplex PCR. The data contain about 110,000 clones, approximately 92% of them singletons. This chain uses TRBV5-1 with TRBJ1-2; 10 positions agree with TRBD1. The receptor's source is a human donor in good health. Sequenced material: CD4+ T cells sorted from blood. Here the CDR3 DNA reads TGCGCCAGCAGCTTCCTCGGGACAGGGGTGGACGGCTACACCTTC. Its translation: CASSFLGTGVDGYTF.